This T cell receptor (beta chain) was retrieved from a study of blood T cell repertoires in COVID-19. Measured with immunoSEQ multiplex PCR; TCRdb has only the in-frame clones, and not every one. In the table there are some 300,000 clones, 65% to 90% of which are singletons. The origin of this receptor is a man aged 30 to 45 who had recovered from COVID-19. The sequencing sample was made of PBMCs or T cells enriched from blood (not recorded which).

The CDR3 DNA reads TGTGCCACCAGTGATTTTGGGGGGGATCAGCCCCAGCATTTT. The encoded protein is CATSDFGGDQPQHF. The chain joins TRBV24-1 to TRBJ1-5; D possibly corresponds to TRBD1 (5 bases). Germline V lookup: CDR1 KGHDR, CDR2 SFDVKD. The CDR3 totals 14 residues. Between the trimmed V and J ends, which lost 1 base and 5 bases, there was a span of 8 bases.